This TCR beta chain comes out of a study of blood T cell repertoires in COVID-19. Turning to the study itself: Collection of acute and convalescent COVID-19 samples took place in the United States, Italy and Spain.

Authors' analysis steps: Estimated nucleated cell counts came from reference gene primer amplification. Sequencing used immunoSEQ multiplex PCR; TCRdb keeps in-frame clones, though not all of them. For V, J and clone size, that table is used; D and trimming come from the DNA. The sample holds about 150,000 clones, approximately 78% seen once. Participants reported their clinical history, and cohort assignment relied on those reports. Recovered status in Cohort 3 required two negative PCRs, clearance, or symptom resolution. Sequenced input: PBMCs or T cells enriched from blood (not recorded which). This receptor was obtained from a woman aged 45-59 years who had recovered from COVID-19.

The CDR3 nucleotides are TGCGCCAGCAGCCAAGTTCGTAGCGGGGGGGCCAATGAGCAGTTCTTC. It codes for CASSQVRSGGANEQFF. The genes are TRBV4-1 and TRBJ2-1; TRBD2 aligns across 11 bases. The length of the CDR3 is 16 residues. With 1 base clipped from V and 6 bases from J, the junction kept 5 bases outside the gene matches. The germline V gene encodes CDR1 MGHRA and CDR2 YSYEKL.